Listed below are T cell receptor beta chains from one sample, sequenced in a study of radiotherapy plus CTLA-4 blockade in lung cancer. Generated by immunoSEQ multiplex PCR, the TCRdb table keeps only in-frame clones and is missing some. This table has 60,000 or so clones, 70% to 80% appearing once. The sequencing here drew on peripheral blood, taken from a patient treated with radiotherapy plus ipilimumab. The receptors were sampled from a human donor with non-small cell lung cancer who had a partial response to radiotherapy plus ipilimumab. The CDR3 runs from the conserved cysteine through the conserved F or W. D genes are given only for firm matches. Clone size is given for some rows only: seen once, a few or many times, or a class if the clone is expanded.

size,V,D,J,DNA,CDR3
.,TRBV15,.,TRBJ1-1,TGTGCCACCAGCAGAGAAGGGGATATCGGACAGCGGAACACTGAAGCTTTCTTT,CATSREGDIGQRNTEAFF
.,TRBV28,TRBD2,TRBJ2-7,TGTGCCAGCAGCCCAGGACTAGCGGGGGGGAAATACTCCTACGAGCAGTACTTC,CASSPGLAGGKYSYEQYF
.,TRBV4-2,.,TRBJ1-3,TGTGCCAGCAGCCAAGATGAACTGCCGGTCTCTGGAAACACCATATATTTT,CASSQDELPVSGNTIYF
.,TRBV5-4,.,TRBJ1-1,TGTGCCAGCAGCCCGACCGAGACGAGACTGAAAAACGCTGAAGCTTTCTTT,CASSPTETRLKNAEAFF
.,TRBV25-1,TRBD1,TRBJ1-6,TGTGCCAGCAGTCTTGGGACAGGGGATAATTCACCCCTCCACTTT,CASSLGTGDNSPLHF
.,TRBV7-3,.,TRBJ1-6,TGTGCCAGCAGCCTAGGCGGGGGTGCGGATAATTCACCCCTCCACTTT,CASSLGGGADNSPLHF
.,TRBV7-8,.,TRBJ1-3,TGTGCCAGCAGCCTCCCCCGTATAGGAAACACCATATATTTT,CASSLPRIGNTIYF
.,TRBV29-1,.,TRBJ2-2,TGCAGCTTTGCTAGAGGCAACACCGGGGAGCTGTTTTTT,CSFARGNTGELFF
once,TRBV6-5,.,TRBJ1-1,TGTGCCAGCAAGAAAGGGGACTTGAACACTGAAGCTTTCTTT,CASKKGDLNTEAFF
few,TRBV21-1,.,TRBJ1-3,TGTGCCAGCAGCAAAAGCCCGGGACAGTTAAGAGCCATATATTTT,CASSKSPGQLRAIYF
.,TRBV6-1,TRBD2,TRBJ2-3,TGTGCCAGCAGTGAATTGGGACTAGCGGGGGGGAGGGCAGATACGCAGTATTTT,CASSELGLAGGRADTQYF
.,TRBV5-1,TRBD2,TRBJ2-2,TGCGCCAGCAGCTTGGCCCCGGGACTAGCGGGGGGCCGGAACACCGGGGAGCTGTTTTTT,CASSLAPGLAGGRNTGELFF
.,TRBV15,TRBD2,TRBJ2-1,TGTGCCACCAGCAGAGATGATTTGCCTAGCGGACGTAATGAGCAGTTCTTC,CATSRDDLPSGRNEQFF
.,TRBV21-1,.,TRBJ1-5,TGTGCCAGCAGCAAAAAGAACAGGGGGAATCAGCCCCAGCATTTT,CASSKKNRGNQPQHF
.,TRBV19,TRBD2,TRBJ2-5,TGTGCCAGTAGTCGGGGGGGTGGAAAAGAGACCCAGTACTTC,CASSRGGGKETQYF
few,TRBV27,.,TRBJ1-1,TGTGCCAGCAGTTTATCCGCGGTCATGAACACTGAAGCTTTCTTT,CASSLSAVMNTEAFF
.,TRBV11-2,TRBD1,TRBJ2-4,TGTGCCAGCAGCGCTCCGGACAGGGGAAACATTCAGTACTTC,CASSAPDRGNIQYF
.,TRBV4-1,TRBD1,TRBJ1-5,TGCGCCAGCAGCCATGGTCCCGGGACAGGGAAGGGGAATCAGCCCCAGCATTTT,CASSHGPGTGKGNQPQHF
once,TRBV6-1,TRBD1,TRBJ2-7,TGTGCCAGCAGTGCGGGACAGGCCTACGAGCAGTACTTC,CASSAGQAYEQYF
.,TRBV21-1,.,TRBJ1-3,TGTGCCAGCAGCACCGGGGCTGGAAACACCATATATTTT,CASSTGAGNTIYF
.,TRBV10-3,.,TRBJ2-5,TGTGCCATCAGTCTGACAGGACAAGAGACCCAGTACTTC,CAISLTGQETQYF
few,TRBV7-9,TRBD1,TRBJ2-2,TGTGCCAGCAGCTGGACAGGAGTCACCGGGGAGCTGTTTTTT,CASSWTGVTGELFF
once,TRBV4-2,TRBD2,TRBJ2-3,TGTGCCAGCAGCCAAGACGTAGCGGGCCGCACAGATACGCAGTATTTT,CASSQDVAGRTDTQYF
few,TRBV5-6,TRBD1,TRBJ1-6,TGTGCCAGCAGCGCCGGACAGGGAGAATCACCCCTCCACTTT,CASSAGQGESPLHF
.,TRBV2,.,TRBJ2-7,TGTGCCAGCAGTGAAGAAGGAGGGGCCACCTACGAGCAGTACTTC,CASSEEGGATYEQYF
.,TRBV7-3,TRBD2,TRBJ2-2,TGTGCCAGCAGCTCTAGCGGGGGCCTTAACACCGGGGAGCTGTTTTTT,CASSSSGGLNTGELFF
.,TRBV6-1,TRBD1,TRBJ1-2,TGTGCCAGCAGTGATCGTATACAGGGGCATGGCTACACCTTC,CASSDRIQGHGYTF
.,TRBV27,.,TRBJ2-3,TGTGCCAGCAGTTTAGTGTACACAGATACGCAGTATTTT,CASSLVYTDTQYF
.,TRBV14,TRBD1,TRBJ1-4,TGTGCCAGCAGTCGACAGGGCAATGAAAAACTGTTTTTT,CASSRQGNEKLFF
.,TRBV5-1,.,TRBJ2-2,TGCGCCAGCAGCTTGGCCGCGGCGAACACCGGGGAGCTGTTTTTT,CASSLAAANTGELFF